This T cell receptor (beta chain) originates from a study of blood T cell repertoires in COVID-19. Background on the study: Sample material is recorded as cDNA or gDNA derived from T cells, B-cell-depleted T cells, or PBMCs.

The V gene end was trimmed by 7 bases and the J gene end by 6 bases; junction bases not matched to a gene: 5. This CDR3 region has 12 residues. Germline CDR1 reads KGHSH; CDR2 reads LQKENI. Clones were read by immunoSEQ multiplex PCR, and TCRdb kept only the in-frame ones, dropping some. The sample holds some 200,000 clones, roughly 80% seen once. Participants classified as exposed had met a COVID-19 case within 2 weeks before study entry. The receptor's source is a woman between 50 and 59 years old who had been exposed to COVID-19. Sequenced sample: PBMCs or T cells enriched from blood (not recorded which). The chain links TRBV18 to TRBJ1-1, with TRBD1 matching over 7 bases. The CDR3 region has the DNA TGTGCCAGCTTCCGGGACAGCTCTGAAGCTTTCTTT. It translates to CASFRDSSEAFF.